This T cell receptor beta chain was retrieved from a study of T cell responses to AZD1222 COVID-19 vaccine. General study findings and limits: Donor demographics were predominantly white British with a female majority; clonal diversity may be underestimated. Researchers report vaccine-associated CD4 TCRs spanning spike, with dominance at 160-218 and 743-854. Sampling captured repertoires only after the peak T cell response. Rises in breadth and depth of Spike-specific TCRs came after two AZD1222 doses.

Sequencing was performed with immunoSEQ multiplex PCR; in TCRdb, only in-frame clones are kept and a portion is missing. The data show about 110,000 clones, 88% seen once. Notes on this clone: Its antigen is not identified.

V was clipped by 1 base and J by 7 bases, with 16 bases between them. This CDR3 has 15 amino acids. Per germline, CDR1 SGHTA and CDR2 FQGNSA. V and J are TRBV7-2 and TRBJ1-2; no definite D call. The source material was peripheral blood, sampled on day 0 of AZD1222 vaccination. The TCR was taken from an adult in good health. The CDR3, as DNA: TGTGCCAGCAGCTTAGAATCCGGGGTTATTAGTGGCTACACCTTC. Translated, it gives CASSLESGVISGYTF.